A single sample is the source of the 8 T cell receptor beta chains below, sequenced in a study of CD8+ T cells in alopecia areata. RNA, once extracted, was reverse transcribed into cDNA for use as the sequencing template. Produced via immunoSEQ multiplex PCR; TCRdb's table is partial and in-frame only. This repertoire lists about 110,000 clones without singletons; around a fifth sits in the top ten. Material for sequencing was lesional skin. The source is a C3H/HeJ mouse with alopecia areata. The MHC haplotype of this mouse line is H2-k.

This clone was seen a few times. Gene names and germline match the mouse. With the read ending 4 residues before the CDR3 end, the germline J gene is used to fill in that end. The chain uses TRBV1 and TRBJ2-7; 10 nucleotides align to TRBD2. The germline gives CDR1 NSQYPW, CDR2 LRSPGD (reference sequence). The CDR3 length is 17 residues. J was trimmed by 0 bases and V by 2 bases; bases with no gene match: 7. The CDR3: CTCSANRDWGDSYEQYF. The CDR3 DNA, read in part, is TGCACCTGCAGTGCAAACCGGGACTGGGGCGACTCCTAT.

Concerning this clone itself: The listed genes are named as in mouse. Read coverage stops 4 residues before the CDR3 terminus; the germline J gene supplies the remainder. The chain is built from TRBV14 and TRBJ2-7; tentative D call: TRBD1 (5 bases). The germline CDR1 and CDR2 sequences are SGHDT and FRDEAV. V was shortened by 5 bases and J by 3 bases, with 9 bases between the two germline ends. CDR3 length: 12 residues. The sequenced CDR3 bases are TGTGCCAGCAGACAGGACAACTAT. Protein product: CASRQDNY. The CDR3 as a whole reads CASRQDNYEQYF.

In the case of this clone: Gene names follow the mouse nomenclature. The read ends 4 residues early relative to the CDR3; the germline J gene fills the gap. This chain connects TRBV1 to TRBJ1-1, with D unclear. The germline V and J ends were trimmed by 3 bases and 3 bases, with 5 bases remaining between them. CDR1 and CDR2 from the germline V gene are NSQYPW and LRSPGD (reference sequence). The CDR3 runs to 12 residues. The DNA read from the CDR3 is TGCACCTGCAGTGCCCCTCACACA. It codes for CTCSAPHT. The whole CDR3 sequence is CTCSAPHTEVFF.

With regard to this clone: Germline and genes here are mouse. From the germline J gene comes the end of the CDR3, since the read stops 4 residues before it. This chain connects TRBV19 to TRBJ2-2, with 12 bases aligning to TRBD2. In germline, CDR1 is FNHDT, CDR2 SITEND (reference sequence). V was pared by 5 bases and J by 2 bases, with 7 bases of the junction left unmatched. The CDR3 is 17 amino acids. The CDR3 protein is CASSPDWGGANTGQLYF. The CDR3 bases that were read are TGTGCCAGCAGCCCCGACTGGGGGGGCGCGAACACCGGG.

This clone was seen a few times. Gene names denote mouse genes. Read data end 4 residues before the CDR3 end; the end is taken from the germline J gene. The rearrangement joins TRBV19 to TRBJ1-1; D not resolved. V was cut by 5 bases and J by 0 bases, with 8 bases left in between. Per germline, CDR1 FNHDT and CDR2 SITEND (reference sequence). CDR3 length equals 13 residues. The sequenced part of the CDR3 DNA is TGTGCCAGCAGCGAACAAGCAAACACA. Translation: CASSEQANT. The full CDR3 protein is CASSEQANTEVFF.

This clone was detected only a few times. Gene names and germline match the mouse. The CDR3 extends 4 residues past the end of the read, so its final part is completed from the germline J gene. The rearrangement links TRBV17 to TRBJ2-2; 9 positions agree with TRBD1. Germline loops: CDR1 MNHDT, CDR2 YYDKIL. V shed 3 bases and J 2 bases; nucleotides not matched to a gene: 1. CDR3 length: 15 amino acids. The sequenced CDR3 bases are TGTGCTAGCAGTAGCGGACAGGGGAACACCGGG. Translated, it gives CASSSGQGNTG. The full CDR3 is CASSSGQGNTGQLYF.

On this clone itself: The genes and germline here are from mouse. The read terminates 4 residues ahead of where the CDR3 ends, so the germline J gene completes it. The rearrangement joins TRBV17 to TRBJ2-5, with 8 bases fitting TRBD2. CDR1 and CDR2 from the germline V gene are MNHDT and YYDKIL. This CDR3 contains 14 residues. CDR3 DNA (partial): TGTGCTAGCAGTAGAGCTGGGGGGAGAGAC. It yields the protein CASSRAGGRD. In full, the CDR3 reads CASSRAGGRDTQYF.

Of note for this clone: Gene names are the mouse ones. The CDR3 end falls 4 residues outside the read, so it is completed with the germline J gene. The J gene is TRBJ1-1, the V gene TRBV19; 8 nucleotides match TRBD1. The CDR3 is 12 residues long. Germline V gene lookup returns CDR1 FNHDT and CDR2 SITEND (reference sequence). The CDR3 protein is CASSRTGPEVFF. The part of the CDR3 DNA that was read is TGTGCCAGCAGTCGGACAGGGCCA. The full variable domain, with the rest looked up from reference TRBV19 and TRBJ1-1, is GGIITQTPKFLIGQEGQKLTLKCQQNFNHDTMYWYRQDSGKGLRLIYYSITENDLQKGDLSEGYDASREKKSSFSLTVTSAQKNEMAVFLCASSRTGPEVFFGKGTRLTVV.